These T cell receptor beta chains were read from a single sample in a study of blood T cell repertoires in COVID-19. Data came from immunoSEQ multiplex PCR; TCRdb stores just in-frame clones and leaves some out. The data show 150,000 or so clones, with around four fifths seen just once and about 4.6% held by the top ten. Sequencing was carried out using PBMCs or T cells enriched from blood (not recorded which). These TCRs come from a woman between 50 and 59 years old who had recovered from COVID-19. The CDR3 runs from the conserved cysteine through the conserved F or W. The D gene is left open where the match is weak. Clone size is not always given. Where it is, it says once, few, many or a class for expanded clones.

CDR3aa	CDR3nt	d_gene	v_gene	j_gene	abundance
CATSRETVAYGYTF	TGTGCCACCAGCAGAGAGACAGTAGCCTATGGCTACACCTTC	NA	TRBV15	TRBJ1-2	few
CASSPIWAGNEKLFF	TGTGCCAGCAGCCCGATCTGGGCAGGGAATGAAAAACTGTTTTTT	NA	TRBV6-5	TRBJ1-4	NA
CASSDGRGGIQAQYF	TGTGCCAGCAGTGATGGGCGGGGGGGTATTCAGGCCCAGTACTTC	TRBD2	TRBV2	TRBJ2-5	NA
CASSPEGEPDTQYF	TGTGCCAGCAGCCCTGAAGGGGAACCAGATACGCAGTATTTT	NA	TRBV9	TRBJ2-3	NA
CASSLAGTGELFF	TGTGCCAGCAGCCTGGCCGGGACCGGGGAGCTGTTTTTT	NA	TRBV3-1/TRBV3-2	TRBJ2-2	NA
CASSELAVYQPQHF	TGTGCCAGCAGTGAACTTGCAGTCTATCAGCCCCAGCATTTT	NA	TRBV6-1	TRBJ1-5	once
CASSLWDRAEGYTF	TGTGCCAGCAGCTTGTGGGACAGGGCCGAAGGCTACACCTTC	TRBD1	TRBV5-4	TRBJ1-2	NA
CASSPPGTARETQYF	TGTGCCAGCAGCCCCCCCGGGACAGCTAGGGAGACCCAGTACTTC	TRBD1	TRBV9	TRBJ2-5	NA
CASSIGGAVGYTF	TGTGCCAGCAGCATTGGCGGGGCGGTCGGCTACACCTTC	NA	TRBV21-1	TRBJ1-2	NA
CASTGHQGNTIYF	TGTGCCTCCACGGGACACCAAGGAAACACCATATATTTT	NA	TRBV30	TRBJ1-3	NA
CASQKLGAGGNLNEQFF	TGTGCCAGCCAAAAACTAGGGGCGGGAGGGAACTTAAATGAGCAGTTCTTC	TRBD2	TRBV5-8	TRBJ2-1	NA
CASSLGTADGYTF	TGCGCCAGCAGCCTCGGGACAGCCGATGGCTACACCTTC	TRBD1	TRBV4-1	TRBJ1-2	few
CASSSATSGGDTQYF	TGTGCCAGCAGCTCTGCGACTAGCGGGGGAGATACGCAGTATTTT	TRBD2	TRBV7-9	TRBJ2-3	NA
CASSNWGQGQYNEQFF	TGTGCCAGCAGCAACTGGGGACAGGGGCAGTACAATGAGCAGTTCTTC	TRBD1	TRBV5-8	TRBJ2-1	NA
CASSPRSQTTNEKLFF	TGTGCCAGCAGCCCCCGGAGTCAAACAACTAATGAAAAACTGTTTTTT	NA	TRBV9	TRBJ1-4	NA
CASGLSRQRTFF	TGTGCTAGTGGTTTAAGCAGACAGAGAACTTTCTTT	NA	TRBV12-5	TRBJ1-1	NA
CASSLRGLSSYNEQFF	TGTGCCAGCAGTTTGCGAGGACTGAGCTCCTACAATGAGCAGTTCTTC	NA	TRBV27	TRBJ2-1	NA
CASSQDPGSTDTQYF	TGTGCCAGCAGCCAAGACCCAGGGAGCACAGATACGCAGTATTTT	NA	TRBV4-2	TRBJ2-3	NA
CASGLDQANEQFF	TGTGCTAGTGGTTTGGACCAGGCGAATGAGCAGTTCTTC	NA	TRBV12-5	TRBJ2-1	few
CASSLQQRPSTDTQYF	TGTGCCAGCAGTTTACAGCAGCGGCCGAGCACAGATACGCAGTATTTT	NA	TRBV27	TRBJ2-3	NA
CATSREGQWGDTEAFF	TGTGCCACCAGCAGAGAGGGACAGTGGGGGGACACTGAAGCTTTCTTT	TRBD1	TRBV15	TRBJ1-1	NA
CASSPRTGGNEKLFF	TGCGCCAGCAGCCCCCGGACAGGGGGTAATGAAAAACTGTTTTTT	TRBD1	TRBV5-1	TRBJ1-4	NA
CASSPRQQDYGYTF	TGTGCCAGCAGCCCCAGACAGCAAGACTATGGCTACACCTTC	NA	TRBV5-4	TRBJ1-2	few
CASSGRDTGELFF	TGCGCCAGCAGCGGGAGAGACACCGGGGAGCTGTTTTTT	NA	TRBV5-1	TRBJ2-2	NA
CASSLQLEQDGYTF	TGTGCCAGCTCTCTACAACTCGAACAGGATGGCTACACCTTC	NA	TRBV18	TRBJ1-2	NA
CASSAGGEGTEAFF	TGTGCCAGCTCGGCGGGGGGAGAGGGCACTGAAGCTTTCTTT	NA	TRBV18	TRBJ1-1	once
CAWSSGGSSTDTQYF	TGTGCCTGGAGTAGCGGGGGGTCTAGCACAGATACGCAGTATTTT	TRBD2	TRBV30	TRBJ2-3	NA